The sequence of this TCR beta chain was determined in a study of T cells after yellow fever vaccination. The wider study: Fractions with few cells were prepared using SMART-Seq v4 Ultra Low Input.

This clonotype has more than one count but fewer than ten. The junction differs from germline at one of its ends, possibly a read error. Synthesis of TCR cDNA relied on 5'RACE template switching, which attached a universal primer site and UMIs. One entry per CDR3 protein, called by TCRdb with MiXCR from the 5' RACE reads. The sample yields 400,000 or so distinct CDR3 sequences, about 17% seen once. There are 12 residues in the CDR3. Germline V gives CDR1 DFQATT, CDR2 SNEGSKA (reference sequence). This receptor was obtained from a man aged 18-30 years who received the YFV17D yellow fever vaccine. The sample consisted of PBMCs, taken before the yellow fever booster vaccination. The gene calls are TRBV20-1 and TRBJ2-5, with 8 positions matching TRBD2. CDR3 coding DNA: TGCAGTGCCAGAGTAGCGGGGGAGACCCAGTACTTC. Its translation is CSARVAGETQYF.